This T cell receptor beta chain appears in the sequencing data of a study of blood T cells in healthy people across ages. The second PCR ran roughly 6 to 11 cycles with a sample-barcoded 5' primer and J-beta primers. A template-switch adaptor that had 12 random nucleotides put a tag on each cDNA molecule. TCRdb called the 5' RACE reads again in MiXCR, with one record for every CDR3 protein. The repertoire holds about 680,000 distinct CDR3 sequences, with about half as singletons. Broader study findings: The long-lived group displayed more naive CD4+ cells, plus higher diversity, than the aged donors did. TCR beta diversity correlated strongly with naive T cell percentage. Lack of knowledge of donor CMV status possibly confounded expanded clonotype changes.

Trimming took 3 bases from V and 1 from J, leaving 9 bases between them. CDR3 length equals 14 residues. Germline assignment: CDR1 KGHSH and CDR2 LQKENI. Points on this clonotype: Its antigen is as yet unknown.

The receptor's source is a woman in her sixties or seventies in good health. The rearrangement uses TRBV18 and TRBJ1-2; no definite D call. The specimen was blood. DNA of the CDR3: TGTGCCAGCTCACCTGGACCTCTTAACTATGGCTACACCTTC. Protein product: CASSPGPLNYGYTF. Together with reference TRBV18 and TRBJ1-2, the CDR3 gives the full variable domain: NAGVMQNPRHLVRRRGQEARLRCSPMKGHSHVYWYRQLPEEGLKFMVYLQKENIIDESGMPKERFSAEFPKEGPSILRIQQVVRGDSAAYFCASSPGPLNYGYTFGSGTRLTVV.